The next 18 T cell receptor beta chains were all read from a single sample in a study of OX40 agonist ivuxolimab in advanced cancers. Preparation of the library involved the immunoSEQ multiplex PCR assay. The table was pulled from immuneACCESS by TCRdb, which kept in-frame rearrangements only. Such tables lose some clones; where checked, under half of the loss comes from unresolved V genes, and the rest has no known cause. Recorded for this sample are around 100,000 clones; 90% of them occurred a single time. The leading ten clones occupy roughly 0.17% of the sample. The material was CD4+ or CD8+ T cells sorted from blood, obtained in a trial of the OX40 agonist ivuxolimab. These receptors originate from an adult with an advanced solid tumor such as melanoma, head and neck, liver or kidney cancer.

The V and J genes are TRBV5-6 and TRBJ1-3; no definite D call. Germline CDR1 and CDR2: SGHDT and YYEEEE. Trimming took 5 bases from V and 3 from J, leaving 6 bases between them. CDR3 length equals 12 residues. The CDR3 nucleotides are TGTGCCAGCAGTTATAGTGGAAACACCATATATTTT. Translating it yields CASSYSGNTIYF.

The chain employs TRBV7-9 and TRBJ1-2; no clear D. The CDR3 covers 14 residues. Germline CDR1 SEHNR, CDR2 FQNEAQ (reference sequence). With 5 bases removed from V and 3 bases from J, the gap between germline ends came to 13 bases. The CDR3 protein is CASSLGGFDYGYTF. The CDR3 DNA follows: TGTGCCAGCAGCCTGGGAGGGTTTGACTATGGCTACACCTTC.

The V and J genes are TRBV5-4 and TRBJ2-3; D is uncertain. Trimming left V 4 bases short and J 4 bases short, with 7 bases between. The CDR3 totals 12 residues. CDR1 SGHNT and CDR2 YYREEE come from the germline V gene (reference sequence). CDR3 amino acids: CASSAVSDTQYF. The CDR3 DNA sequence: TGTGCCAGCAGCGCCGTGTCAGATACGCAGTATTTT.

The V and J genes are TRBV27 and TRBJ2-7, with D possibly matching TRBD1 (5 bases). Trimming removed 6 bases at V and 5 bases at J, with 17 bases between. The CDR3 contains 14 residues. The germline CDR1 and CDR2 sequences are MNHEY and SMNVEV (reference sequence). The CDR3 DNA follows: TGTGCCAGCAGAAGGATCGGACAAGGACACGAGCAGTACTTC. Translating gives CASRRIGQGHEQYF.

The chain employs TRBV29-1 and TRBJ1-2; 8 bases are a match to TRBD1. CDR3 size: 13 residues. Germline CDR1 and CDR2: SQVTM and ANQGSEA. Trimming removed 6 bases from V and 3 bases from J; junction bases left unmatched: 6. CDR3 coding DNA: TGCAGCGTAGGACAGGGTATCGACTATGGCTACACCTTC. This sequence encodes CSVGQGIDYGYTF.

J is TRBJ2-3 and V is TRBV19, with D uncertain. Trimming pared 8 bases from V and 0 bases from J, leaving 18 bases between. The CDR3 has 16 residues. The germline gives CDR1 LNHDA, CDR2 SQIVND (reference sequence). CDR3 protein: CASATESRSSTDTQYF. In nucleotides, the CDR3 is TGTGCCAGTGCGACCGAATCCAGGAGTAGCACAGATACGCAGTATTTT.

The chain couples TRBV5-4 to TRBJ1-3; 8 positions agree with TRBD1. Trimming removed 5 bases from V and 3 bases from J; junction bases left unmatched: 4. The CDR3 runs to 14 residues. The germline CDR1 and CDR2 sequences are SGHNT and YYREEE (reference sequence). The CDR3 protein is CASRTRGLGNTIYF. DNA for the CDR3: TGTGCCAGCAGAACCAGGGGGCTTGGAAACACCATATATTTT.

This clone was seen only a few times. The chain combines TRBV28 with TRBJ2-7; 7 bases are shared with TRBD2. With 3 bases clipped from V and 0 bases from J, the junction kept 2 bases outside the gene matches. Germline CDR1 MDHEN, CDR2 SYDVKM. The CDR3 sequence is 14 residues long. The CDR3 sequence: CASSFGLGSYEQYF. In DNA form, the CDR3 reads TGTGCCAGCAGTTTCGGACTAGGCTCCTACGAGCAGTACTTC.

The V call is TRBV7-8, the J call TRBJ1-1, with a weak D call TRBD1 (6 bases). Germline V CDR1 and CDR2: SGHVS, FQNEAQ. The ends were cut back, 1 base at V and 8 bases at J, with 20 bases in the middle. The CDR3 totals 16 residues. The CDR3 coding sequence is TGTGCCAGCAGCTTAGATGGGGGGCTAAGTTTACTGGAAGCTTTCTTT. Translation: CASSLDGGLSLLEAFF.

The rearrangement links TRBV9 to TRBJ2-1; TRBD2 matches 13 bases. CDR1 and CDR2 from the germline V gene are SGDLS and YYNGEE. The CDR3 runs to 15 residues. The junction had 2 bases not matched to a gene; V was cut back by 0 bases and J by 8 bases. CDR3 in amino acids: CASSVGLAGGHEQFF. CDR3 DNA: TGTGCCAGCAGCGTAGGACTAGCGGGAGGCCATGAGCAGTTCTTC.

The table lists this clone with a few counts. The chain combines TRBV9 with TRBJ1-5; tentative D call: TRBD1 (5 bases). Germline V lookup: CDR1 SGDLS, CDR2 YYNGEE. This CDR3 contains 14 residues. Trimming cost V 2 bases and J 5 bases, with 11 bases left between them. The CDR3 nucleotides are TGTGCCAGCAGCGTCCTGGGGGGTGATCAGCCCCAGCATTTT. Amino acid sequence: CASSVLGGDQPQHF.

The chain recombines TRBV5-1 with TRBJ1-4; weak D call: TRBD1 (5 bases). The V end was cut by 2 bases, the J end by 8 bases, with 22 bases between. Germline values: CDR1 SGHRS, CDR2 YFSETQ. The CDR3 has 17 amino acids. CDR3 DNA sequence: TGCGCCAGCAGCTTCGGGACCCTCCAAAATATCGGCGAAAAACTGTTTTTT. Translation: CASSFGTLQNIGEKLFF.

The chain has TRBV5-1 and TRBJ1-1, with 9 bases identical to TRBD1. CDR1 and CDR2 (germline): SGHRS, YFSETQ. This CDR3 has 15 amino acids. Losses at the gene ends were 6 bases for V and 0 bases for J; bases not matched to a gene: 6. The CDR3 sequence is CASKGQGGVNTEAFF. Written as DNA, the CDR3 is TGCGCCAGCAAGGGACAGGGAGGAGTGAACACTGAAGCTTTCTTT.

This clone was detected only a few times. The rearrangement uses TRBV12-5 and TRBJ1-1; TRBD1 agrees at 9 bases. The CDR3 extends over 12 amino acids. V dropped 5 bases and J dropped 6; count of bases not matched to a gene: 1. Germline V gene sequence: CDR1 LGHNT, CDR2 FRNRAP. The CDR3 reads CASGRTGAEAFF. CDR3 in DNA: TGTGCTAGTGGTCGGACAGGGGCTGAAGCTTTCTTT.

J is TRBJ1-2 and V is TRBV27; D gene ambiguous. The CDR3 totals 13 residues. V was clipped by 5 bases and J by 7 bases, with 14 bases between them. Germline V CDR1 and CDR2: MNHEY, SMNVEV (reference sequence). CDR3 DNA: TGTGCCAGCAGTCCGACGCTACATGGTGGCTACACCTTC. It is translated as CASSPTLHGGYTF.

The chain links TRBV6-1 to TRBJ2-1; 12 bases are shared with TRBD2. Trimming took 7 bases from V and 2 from J; bases not matched to a gene: 3. The CDR3 extends over 15 amino acids. CDR1 and CDR2 (germline): MNHNS, SASEGT. The CDR3 is CASTRLAGAYNEQFF. The CDR3 region has the DNA TGTGCCAGCACTAGACTAGCGGGAGCCTACAATGAGCAGTTCTTC.

In the case of this clone: Other DNA sequences in the same sample also yield this CDR3. V usage is TRBV5-1 and J usage is TRBJ2-3; D is unresolved. The CDR3 has 14 residues. Germline V CDR1 and CDR2: SGHRS, YFSETQ. V was trimmed by 1 base and J by 1 base, leaving 7 bases between them. The chain's CDR3 is CASSLPTGTDTQYF. The CDR3 DNA reads as TGCGCCAGCAGCTTGCCTACGGGCACAGATACGCAGTATTTT.

The rearrangement uses TRBV7-9 and TRBJ1-4; D is possibly TRBD1 (5 bases). Germline V CDR1 and CDR2: SEHNR, FQNEAQ (reference sequence). V was clipped by 1 base and J by 7 bases, with 13 bases between them. The CDR3 runs to 15 residues. The CDR3 loop is CASSLEGTRGEKLFF. The CDR3 nucleotides are TGTGCCAGCAGCTTAGAGGGGACCCGTGGTGAAAAACTGTTTTTT.